Sequencing of this T cell receptor (beta chain) was carried out in a study of T cell responses to AZD1222 COVID-19 vaccine. Broader study findings: Recipients of AZD1222 seropositive at baseline numbered only five or six.

Only in-frame clones appear in the TCRdb table, and some are missing; sequencing was by immunoSEQ multiplex PCR. Found here are some 140,000 clones, over 85% of them singletons; the top ten hold 5.5%. For this clone: Its antigen is undetermined.

The CDR3 sequence is 12 residues long. Between the trimmed V and J ends, which lost 8 bases and 0 bases, there was a span of 7 bases. The germline V gene encodes CDR1 MDHEN and CDR2 SYDVKM. Source: peripheral blood, taken on day 0 of AZD1222 vaccination. The TCR sequence derives from an adult in good health. J is TRBJ1-1 and V is TRBV28; no reliable D call. As DNA, the CDR3 is TGTGCCAGCCTTGAAGTGAACACTGAAGCTTTCTTT. Encoded protein: CASLEVNTEAFF. The complete variable domain, with remaining parts taken from reference TRBV28 and TRBJ1-1, reads DVKVTQSSRYLVKRTGEKVFLECVQDMDHENMFWYRQDPGLGLRLIYFSYDVKMKEKGDIPEGYSVSREKKERFSLILESASTNQTSMYLCASLEVNTEAFFGQGTRLTVV.